This T cell receptor beta chain was obtained from a study of spatial heterogeneity in lung cancer (dated by TCRdb to between 2018 and 2021). The study in broad terms: Beta-chain transcripts were consistently detected in greater numbers than alpha-chain transcripts, which likely reflected higher beta-chain transcript abundance. TCR transcript counts in tumor regions correlated strongly with a T cell transcriptional module score from matched bulk RNA-seq. In the raw uncorrected reads, each unique combination of TCR and UMI appeared on average more than ten times. In non-small cell lung cancer, the study made a quantitative comparison of TCR alpha and beta repertoires among multiple tumor regions, matched nontumor lung and blood. Nonsynonymous mutation counts, determined by whole-exome sequencing of tumor tissue, were related to features of the TCR repertoire. At surgery, hundreds of tumor regions, roughly 62 matched nontumor lung samples and about 56 PBMC samples were TCR-sequenced for both alpha and beta chains. Paper-wide results and their limitations: The tumor nonsynonymous mutation count correlated with the number of expanded alpha and beta TCRs within the tumor. Confirming at a functional level the hypothesis that regional TCRs recognize regional mutations was considered to require additional single-cell paired TCR alpha and beta sequencing. Counts of ubiquitous and regional expanded TCRs correlated with counts of ubiquitous and regional nonsynonymous mutations, respectively. TCR-seq coverage of tumor T cells was estimated at only about 7% for alpha chains and roughly 13% for beta chains.

Receptor libraries were prepared by 5' RACE. Sequencing took place on a NextSeq 500. In the TCR library protocol, a unique molecular identifier was attached to each TCR cDNA molecule so that PCR and sequencing errors could be corrected. Concerning the study's data processing: TCR identification, UMI-based error correction and CDR3 extraction were all carried out with Decombinator tools. TCRs above a frequency of 2 per 1,000, corresponding to the top 1% of the tumor frequency distribution, were defined as expanded. Expanded tumor TCRs statistically deemed absent (corrected P<0.05) from at least one tumor region were classed as regional, and all other expanded tumor TCRs were classed as ubiquitous. Each repertoire was subsampled 100 times to 5,000 TCRs, after which Renyi diversity was computed with the R vegan package. CDR3 similarity networks were built from amino acid triplet string-kernel similarity, with CDR3s being connected when pairwise similarity was above 0.82. Using fastp trimming at Q25 and MiXCR clonotype assembly, TCRdb reanalyzed the public sequencing data and kept in-frame beta chains. A single entry per CDR3 protein holds the most common genes and DNA from its merged rows. TCRdb's processing, not the authors' own work, is the source of the V and J calls. The table for this sample lists about 14,000 distinct CDR3 sequences; approximately 4.5% of them were counted only once. About 16% of the sample is held by the ten biggest clonotypes.

This clonotype was detected ten times or more. It lacks a known antigen. Base qualities are not recorded, but no much larger clone differs from it by a single base. This beta chain is a stray sequence in a library constructed for alpha chains; its clone size is not meaningful. V drops 4 bases and J drops 10 bases, leaving 10 bases in between. Reading from cysteine to phenylalanine, the CDR3 counts 11 amino acids. Here the CDR3 DNA is all that survives: 33 bases in frame from base 1. The germline V gene supplies CDR1 MNHEY and CDR2 SVGEGT. The time point tag for this specimen amounts to: sample taken at primary tumor resection. The donors were 72 patients from the lung TRACERx cohort who had early-stage, untreated non-small cell lung cancer. Whole RNA extracted from tumor and nontumor lung tissue, or from cryopreserved PBMC samples, was used for TCR sequencing without cell sorting. A patient was chosen for TCR sequencing only when enough RNA was available from at least two tumor regions. Before selection, tumor and adjacent nontumor lung specimens were reviewed by a lung pathologist.

The receptor chain draws on TRBV6-2 or TRBV6-3 and TRBJ2-5, with a weak D call of TRBD2 (5 bases match). The TCR was taken from a female donor with early-stage non-small cell lung cancer. Sequenced here: lung tumor tissue, sampled at surgery. For the CDR3, the sequence is CASSWKRVQYF. At the DNA level, the sequence is TGTGCCAGCAGTTGGAAGAGGGTCCAGTACTTC.